This is a list of T cell receptor beta chains from one sample in a study of blood T cell repertoires in COVID-19. The data were produced by immunoSEQ multiplex PCR, yet TCRdb's version contains in-frame clones alone and is incomplete. The sample carries 200,000 to 300,000 clones, around nine tenths recorded once. The specimen was peripheral blood. These receptors all come from a woman in her sixties who had recovered from COVID-19. CDR3s leave out the opening cysteine and the closing phenylalanine or tryptophan.

j_call: TRBJ1-3
v_call: TRBV9
cdr3_aa: ASGGTGSGNTIY

j_call: TRBJ1-2
v_call: TRBV5-1
cdr3_aa: ASSRLGQGNYGYT

j_call: TRBJ2-3
v_call: TRBV19
cdr3_aa: ASTSGTGNTDTQY

j_call: TRBJ1-5
v_call: TRBV12-3/TRBV12-4
cdr3_aa: ASSLGQGQPQH

j_call: TRBJ2-2
v_call: TRBV3-1/TRBV3-2
cdr3_aa: ASKGAGELF

j_call: TRBJ2-1
v_call: TRBV9
cdr3_aa: ASSATPFEQF

j_call: TRBJ2-5
v_call: TRBV7-2
cdr3_aa: ASSLAQGAKTQY

j_call: TRBJ2-1
v_call: TRBV7-3
cdr3_aa: ASSPTTSGVLSNEQF

j_call: TRBJ2-5
v_call: TRBV7-9
cdr3_aa: ASSSPTGGTETQY

j_call: TRBJ2-7
v_call: TRBV5-4
cdr3_aa: ASSPIPRVYEQY

j_call: TRBJ1-2
v_call: TRBV3-1/TRBV3-2
cdr3_aa: ASSQRSRDSNYGYT

j_call: TRBJ2-1
v_call: TRBV7-8
cdr3_aa: ASSRFLGGNEQF

j_call: TRBJ2-4
v_call: TRBV6-6
cdr3_aa: ASNPSRVRAKNIQY

j_call: TRBJ2-5
v_call: TRBV7-3
cdr3_aa: ASSLTSGGRTTQY

j_call: TRBJ1-1
v_call: TRBV6-4
cdr3_aa: ASSGDRGTEAF

j_call: TRBJ1-2
v_call: TRBV6-5
cdr3_aa: ASRTTGEYGYT

j_call: TRBJ1-3
v_call: TRBV7-6
cdr3_aa: ASSPRAGGGNTIY

j_call: TRBJ1-2
v_call: TRBV10-3
cdr3_aa: AISELLTGSYGYT

j_call: TRBJ2-3
v_call: TRBV28
cdr3_aa: ASRSSPSDTQY

j_call: TRBJ1-1
v_call: TRBV7-3
cdr3_aa: ASSLMGQGNTEAF

j_call: TRBJ2-5
v_call: TRBV18
cdr3_aa: ASSPGQVKETQY

j_call: TRBJ1-5
v_call: TRBV7-2
cdr3_aa: ASSLGTGNQPQH

j_call: TRBJ2-5
v_call: TRBV7-2
cdr3_aa: ASSLGSGGAWTQY

j_call: TRBJ2-1
v_call: TRBV6-6
cdr3_aa: ASSSPRELAGGPAYNEQF

j_call: TRBJ2-3
v_call: TRBV7-9
cdr3_aa: ASSLSLSGGDTQY

j_call: TRBJ2-7
v_call: TRBV28
cdr3_aa: ASFPTGGFDYEQY

j_call: TRBJ2-3
v_call: TRBV5-5
cdr3_aa: ASSPLWRGDTDTQY

j_call: TRBJ1-1
v_call: TRBV10-3
cdr3_aa: AIAGTRDTEAF

j_call: TRBJ1-4
v_call: TRBV2
cdr3_aa: ASSGEGATNEKLF

j_call: TRBJ1-3
v_call: TRBV3-1/TRBV3-2
cdr3_aa: ASSPDSNSGNTIY

j_call: TRBJ2-5
v_call: TRBV6-2/TRBV6-3
cdr3_aa: ASSYRLAGHQETQY

j_call: TRBJ2-4
v_call: TRBV27
cdr3_aa: ASSSGQRIQY

j_call: TRBJ1-5
v_call: TRBV6-2/TRBV6-3
cdr3_aa: ASSTSGGHNQPQH

j_call: TRBJ1-6
v_call: TRBV6-5
cdr3_aa: ASRGTGPGSPLH

j_call: TRBJ2-4
v_call: TRBV28
cdr3_aa: ASSLGRGQGWLAGAKNIQY

j_call: TRBJ2-7
v_call: TRBV19
cdr3_aa: ASRAGTGTYEQY

j_call: TRBJ2-1
v_call: TRBV18
cdr3_aa: ATPARQDYNEQF

j_call: TRBJ2-7
v_call: TRBV28
cdr3_aa: ASSSRTSGHYEQY

j_call: TRBJ1-5
v_call: TRBV12-3/TRBV12-4
cdr3_aa: ASSAGQPQH

j_call: TRBJ2-7
v_call: TRBV19
cdr3_aa: ASSQDSRLYEQY

j_call: TRBJ2-2
v_call: TRBV19
cdr3_aa: ASSLPDLIPGELF

j_call: TRBJ2-2
v_call: TRBV7-3
cdr3_aa: ASSLTWGVTGELF

j_call: TRBJ2-1
v_call: TRBV15
cdr3_aa: ATSRTGTITYNEQF

j_call: TRBJ2-4
v_call: TRBV27
cdr3_aa: ASPGTGSKNIQY

j_call: TRBJ2-2
v_call: TRBV27
cdr3_aa: ASRTSGNTGELF